Below are 3 T cell receptor beta chains sequenced from a single sample in a study of cytomegalovirus exposure and HLA in healthy donors. PCR amplification relied on 60 Vbeta primers (plus 13 Jbeta primers). Assay: immunoSEQ multiplex PCR; the TCRdb copy retains only in-frame clones and omits some. The data show tens of thousands of clones, roughly 78% seen once. Source material: PBMCs. Receptors were obtained from a male donor in good health and CMV-seropositive.

The J gene is TRBJ2-1, the V gene TRBV4-1, with a possible D match to TRBD2 (7 bases). The CDR3 covers 13 residues. The germline CDR1 and CDR2 sequences are MGHRA and YSYEKL. V lost 4 bases to trimming and J lost 7 bases, with 11 bases between them. The CDR3 loop reads CASSPAGANEQFF. The CDR3 coding sequence is TGCGCCAGCAGCCCGGCGGGGGCGAATGAGCAGTTCTTC.

The rearrangement links TRBV6-6 to TRBJ2-5, with 8 bases lining up with TRBD1. CDR3 length: 14 amino acids. Germline trimming cut 5 bases from V and 7 bases from J; bases unmatched to any gene: 9. Germline CDR1 MNHNY, CDR2 SVGAGI (reference sequence). The CDR3 sequence is CASSDIGQGGTQYF. As DNA, the CDR3 is TGTGCCAGCAGTGACATTGGACAGGGTGGGACCCAGTACTTC.

There are a few counts of this clone. This chain connects TRBV25-1 to TRBJ2-3; tentative D call: TRBD1 (5 bases). The V gene's germline CDR1 is MGHDK and CDR2 SYGVNS. V lost 2 bases, J lost 3 bases, and 15 bases lay in between. This CDR3 has 16 amino acids. DNA for the CDR3: TGTGCCAGCAGTGAAGGCTGGGGCCCTAGAACAGATACGCAGTATTTT. Residues: CASSEGWGPRTDTQYF.